The rows below give T cell receptor beta chains drawn from one sample of a study of blood T cells in healthy people across ages. TCRdb re-analysed the 5' RACE reads in MiXCR, keeping a single row per CDR3 protein. This sample yields hundreds of thousands of distinct CDR3 sequences, of which around 24% are seen a single time; 8.7% belongs to the top ten. This same sample was also part of a study on T cells of mothers and their children.

Material: blood. The receptor source for this set is a boy under 18 in good health. The CDR3 runs from the conserved cysteine through the conserved F or W. Fields, in order: clone size, D gene, J gene, V gene, CDR3 DNA, CDR3 protein. D genes are given only for firm matches. Part of the rows lack a size; the others show once, few, many or a class for expanded clones.

NA | TRBD1 | TRBJ2-7 | TRBV7-2 | TGTGCCACCCGGACAGGGGCGGTCTACGAGCAGTACTTC | CATRTGAVYEQYF
NA | NA | TRBJ1-3 | TRBV4-3 | TGCGCCAGCAGCCAAGGGGGGTATTTGAGCTCTGGAAACACCATATATTTT | CASSQGGYLSSGNTIYF
NA | NA | TRBJ1-1 | TRBV29-1 | TGCAGCGTTGACGGGGACACTGAAGCTTTCTTT | CSVDGDTEAFF
once | NA | TRBJ1-2 | TRBV29-1 | TGCAGCGTTGTCTTAGGAGTCTATGGCTACACCTTC | CSVVLGVYGYTF
many | TRBD2 | TRBJ2-1 | TRBV4-3 | TGCGCCAGCAGCACAGGGACTAGCGAGATTGGTGAGCAGTTCTTC | CASSTGTSEIGEQFF
NA | TRBD1 | TRBJ1-2 | TRBV20-1 | TGCAGTGCTAGAATATTACGACAGGGGCACTATGGCTACACCTTC | CSARILRQGHYGYTF
few | NA | TRBJ2-3 | TRBV20-1 | TGCAGTGCTAGAAGTGAATTGGATACGCAGTATTTT | CSARSELDTQYF
few | NA | TRBJ2-6 | TRBV7-8 | TGTGCCAGCAGCTTACAGGGACCCCTCAGCTCTGGGGCCAACGTCCTGACTTTC | CASSLQGPLSSGANVLTF
NA | NA | TRBJ1-2 | TRBV6-1 | TGTGCCAGCAGTGATGAAAACAGGGACAACTATGGCTACACCTTC | CASSDENRDNYGYTF
many | NA | TRBJ1-3 | TRBV21-1 | TGTGCCAGCAGCAAAGAGCCGACAGGGTGTGGAAACACCATATATTTT | CASSKEPTGCGNTIYF